The subject of this entry is one T cell receptor beta chain. V dropped 4 bases and J dropped 8 bases, with 14 bases sitting between them. The CDR3 spans 14 residues. In germline, CDR1 is MNHNS, CDR2 SASEGT. These data belong to a study of chemoradiotherapy in HPV16-positive cancers. Here immunoSEQ multiplex PCR was the method, and the copy in TCRdb shows in-frame clones only, minus some. This sample has about 35,000 clones, with about 88% found just once. The clonotype was recovered from a human donor with HPV-associated anogenital cancer. Here the sequenced sample was blood, taken from a patient who underwent chemoradiotherapy. This sequence joins TRBV6-1 and TRBJ1-4, with unresolved D. The CDR3 coding sequence is TGTGCCAGCAGTGCCGGACTCCCCCCCGAAAAACTGTTTTTT. This sequence encodes CASSAGLPPEKLFF.